The rows below give T cell receptor beta chains drawn from one sample of a study of blood T cell repertoires in COVID-19. Generated by immunoSEQ multiplex PCR, the TCRdb table keeps only in-frame clones and is missing some. The sample consists of under 500,000 clones, roughly 89% of them appearing once. Sequenced input: peripheral blood. Receptors were obtained from a woman in her thirties with acute or convalescent COVID-19. Each CDR3 is given with its conserved first and last residue. A D gene is named only where the DNA matches it firmly. Clone size is given for some rows only: seen once, a few or many times, or a class if the clone is expanded.

J: TRBJ1-5
V: TRBV27
D: -
size: -
length: 17
DNA: TGTGCCAGCAGTCCGACCCCTGAGCTACTACGCAATCAGCCCCAGCATTTT
CDR3: CASSPTPELLRNQPQHF

J: TRBJ2-5
V: TRBV6-1
D: TRBD2
size: -
length: 14
DNA: TGTGCCAGCAGTGAGGGACTAGCCCAACAGACCCAGTACTTC
CDR3: CASSEGLAQQTQYF

J: TRBJ1-4
V: TRBV19
D: TRBD1
size: -
length: 16
DNA: TGTGCCAGTAGTATACAGCGGACAGGGGACTATGAAAAACTGTTTTTT
CDR3: CASSIQRTGDYEKLFF

J: TRBJ1-2
V: TRBV19
D: TRBD1
size: -
length: 13
DNA: TGTGCCAGTAGCCCGGGACAGGCTAGGGGCTACACCTTC
CDR3: CASSPGQARGYTF

J: TRBJ2-5
V: TRBV11-1
D: TRBD1
size: -
length: 13
DNA: TGTGCCAGCAGTCGCAGGGACAGGGAGACCCAGTACTTC
CDR3: CASSRRDRETQYF

J: TRBJ1-1
V: TRBV5-5
D: -
size: -
length: 15
DNA: TGTGCCAGCAGCTTCGGGACTCCGGGCGACACTGAAGCTTTCTTT
CDR3: CASSFGTPGDTEAFF

J: TRBJ1-1
V: TRBV2
D: -
size: -
length: 13
DNA: TGTGCCAGCAAGGATTCGGAGAGCACTGAAGCTTTCTTT
CDR3: CASKDSESTEAFF

J: TRBJ1-1
V: TRBV12-3/TRBV12-4
D: -
size: -
length: 13
DNA: TGTGCCAGCTCCCATCAACAGAACACTGAAGCTTTCTTT
CDR3: CASSHQQNTEAFF

J: TRBJ2-7
V: TRBV5-1
D: -
size: -
length: 11
DNA: TGCGCCAGCAGCTTGGGCGGGTGGCAGTACTTC
CDR3: CASSLGGWQYF

J: TRBJ1-1
V: TRBV11-3
D: -
size: -
length: 14
DNA: TGTGCCAGCAGCTTTGGAGGGGATAACACTGAAGCTTTCTTT
CDR3: CASSFGGDNTEAFF

J: TRBJ2-3
V: TRBV7-9
D: TRBD2
size: -
length: 15
DNA: TGTGCCAGCAGCTTAGTAGCGGGGCGTACAGATACGCAGTATTTT
CDR3: CASSLVAGRTDTQYF

J: TRBJ1-2
V: TRBV30
D: -
size: -
length: 14
DNA: TGTGCCTGGACCTATTCGAGCGCTAACTATGGCTACACCTTC
CDR3: CAWTYSSANYGYTF

J: TRBJ1-4
V: TRBV2
D: -
size: -
length: 13
DNA: TGTGCCAGCAGTGACCGCCGGAATGAAAAACTGTTTTTT
CDR3: CASSDRRNEKLFF

J: TRBJ1-4
V: TRBV29-1
D: -
size: -
length: 11
DNA: TGCAGCGTTGAATTCCGTGAAAAACTGTTTTTT
CDR3: CSVEFREKLFF

J: TRBJ1-4
V: TRBV4-1
D: -
size: -
length: 17
DNA: TGCGCCAGCAGCCAGAGGGCCGGGGAGACAACTAATGAAAAACTGTTTTTT
CDR3: CASSQRAGETTNEKLFF

J: TRBJ1-1
V: TRBV14
D: -
size: -
length: 13
DNA: TGTGCCAGCAGCCTAAGACAGTACACTGAAGCTTTCTTT
CDR3: CASSLRQYTEAFF

J: TRBJ2-1
V: TRBV4-1
D: TRBD2
size: -
length: 16
DNA: TGCGCCAGCAGCCACCCTACTAGCGGGGGATACAATGAGCAGTTCTTC
CDR3: CASSHPTSGGYNEQFF

J: TRBJ1-3
V: TRBV11-2
D: -
size: -
length: 12
DNA: TGTGCCAGCAGCATACTAGGAAACACCATATATTTT
CDR3: CASSILGNTIYF

J: TRBJ2-5
V: TRBV15
D: TRBD2
size: -
length: 15
DNA: TGTGCCACCAGCAGAGATAGCGGGGGGGGAGAGACCCAGTACTTC
CDR3: CATSRDSGGGETQYF

J: TRBJ2-1
V: TRBV6-1
D: TRBD1
size: -
length: 16
DNA: TGTGCCAGCAGTGCCCATAGGACAGGGGACTACAATGAGCAGTTCTTC
CDR3: CASSAHRTGDYNEQFF

J: TRBJ2-3
V: TRBV20-1
D: -
size: -
length: 14
DNA: TGCAGTGCTAGTGCTAGGTCGCGTTCAGATACGCAGTATTTT
CDR3: CSASARSRSDTQYF

J: TRBJ1-6
V: TRBV5-1
D: TRBD1
size: -
length: 16
DNA: TGCGCCAGCAGCTTGGATACGGGACAGGGTAATTCACCCCTCCACTTT
CDR3: CASSLDTGQGNSPLHF

J: TRBJ1-1
V: TRBV18
D: -
size: -
length: 10
DNA: TGTGCCAGCTCACCCCCAGGCTCAGTCTTT
CDR3: CASSPPGSVF

J: TRBJ2-3
V: TRBV2
D: TRBD2
size: -
length: 15
DNA: TGTGCCAGCAGAGTTCAGCGGGGCAGCACAGATACGCAGTATTTT
CDR3: CASRVQRGSTDTQYF

J: TRBJ2-7
V: TRBV27
D: -
size: -
length: 14
DNA: TGTGCCAGCATGGTACGGGGGGCCCGTCAGGAGCAGTACTTC
CDR3: CASMVRGARQEQYF

J: TRBJ1-3
V: TRBV6-2/TRBV6-3
D: -
size: -
length: 15
DNA: TGTGCCAGCAGTTCGCGGGCCTCCTCTGGAAACACCATATATTTT
CDR3: CASSSRASSGNTIYF

J: TRBJ2-7
V: TRBV6-5
D: -
size: -
length: 15
DNA: TGTGCCAGCAGCTCAAGCGGAGTCGCCTCCTACGAGCAGTACTTC
CDR3: CASSSSGVASYEQYF

J: TRBJ1-3
V: TRBV6-5
D: TRBD1
size: -
length: 16
DNA: TGTGCCAGCAGTTACTCGTTGACAGGGGCTGGAAACACCATATATTTT
CDR3: CASSYSLTGAGNTIYF

J: TRBJ2-1
V: TRBV5-1
D: TRBD2
size: -
length: 16
DNA: TGCGCCAGCAGCTGGAACCGGGGGGGAAGACTTAATGAGCAGTTCTTC
CDR3: CASSWNRGGRLNEQFF

J: TRBJ1-1
V: TRBV3-1/TRBV3-2
D: -
size: -
length: 16
DNA: TGTGCCAGCAGCCAAGAGATGACTAATAAGGCCACTGAAGCTTTCTTT
CDR3: CASSQEMTNKATEAFF

J: TRBJ2-5
V: TRBV5-4
D: TRBD2
size: -
length: 16
DNA: TGTGCCAGCAGCGTCGCTAGCGGGGGGGCCAAAGAGACCCAGTACTTC
CDR3: CASSVASGGAKETQYF

J: TRBJ2-1
V: TRBV5-1
D: TRBD2
size: -
length: 15
DNA: TGCGCCAGCAGCCCTGCGGGACTAGCGGGCCATGAGCAGTTCTTC
CDR3: CASSPAGLAGHEQFF

J: TRBJ1-5
V: TRBV28
D: -
size: few
length: 14
DNA: TGTGCCAGCAGTTTAACAGGAGGCAATCAGCCCCAGCATTTT
CDR3: CASSLTGGNQPQHF

J: TRBJ2-3
V: TRBV13
D: TRBD2
size: -
length: 15
DNA: TGTGCCAGCAGCATGAGGACTAGCGGCCCCGATACGCAGTATTTT
CDR3: CASSMRTSGPDTQYF

J: TRBJ2-7
V: TRBV20-1
D: -
size: -
length: 11
DNA: TGCAGCGCGGGCACTGCCTACGAGCAGTACTTC
CDR3: CSAGTAYEQYF

J: TRBJ2-4
V: TRBV6-2/TRBV6-3
D: TRBD1
size: -
length: 13
DNA: TGTGCCAGCAGTCAAGGGGGCTCGGACATTCAGTACTTC
CDR3: CASSQGGSDIQYF

J: TRBJ1-4
V: TRBV28
D: -
size: -
length: 15
DNA: TGTGCCAGCAGTGGCCGAGGGAGAACTAATGAAAAACTGTTTTTT
CDR3: CASSGRGRTNEKLFF

J: TRBJ2-5
V: TRBV20-1
D: -
size: -
length: 14
DNA: TGCAGTGCTATTGACAGCGACCTACAAGAGACCCAGTACTTC
CDR3: CSAIDSDLQETQYF

J: TRBJ2-7
V: TRBV15
D: TRBD1
size: -
length: 14
DNA: TGTGCCACCAGCAGAGGGGACAGGCCCTACGAGCAGTACTTC
CDR3: CATSRGDRPYEQYF

J: TRBJ1-1
V: TRBV29-1
D: -
size: -
length: 12
DNA: TGCAGCGTTGGAGTGCGGCAAACCCAGGCTTTCTTT
CDR3: CSVGVRQTQAFF

J: TRBJ1-5
V: TRBV6-5
D: TRBD1
size: -
length: 13
DNA: TGTGCCAGCCGACAGGGGTCTTCTCAGCCCCAGCATTTT
CDR3: CASRQGSSQPQHF

J: TRBJ1-5
V: TRBV6-1
D: -
size: -
length: 18
DNA: TGTGCCAGCAGTGATGGGAGATACAGAAGCTATAGCAATCAGCCCCAGCATTTT
CDR3: CASSDGRYRSYSNQPQHF

J: TRBJ1-2
V: TRBV5-1
D: -
size: -
length: 13
DNA: TGCGCCAGCAAGACGGGCCAGGGCTATGGCTACACCTTC
CDR3: CASKTGQGYGYTF

J: TRBJ2-3
V: TRBV5-1
D: -
size: -
length: 14
DNA: TGCGCCAGCAGTTCCCGGGGAAGCACAGATACGCAGTATTTT
CDR3: CASSSRGSTDTQYF

J: TRBJ2-1
V: TRBV2
D: TRBD2
size: -
length: 14
DNA: TGTGCCAGCAGTGTCCTAGCGGGGTCTGATGAGCAGTTCTTC
CDR3: CASSVLAGSDEQFF

J: TRBJ2-1
V: TRBV6-5
D: -
size: -
length: 15
DNA: TGTGCCAGCAGTCCCAGTAGGGGGTCCTACAATGAGCAGTTCTTC
CDR3: CASSPSRGSYNEQFF

J: TRBJ2-5
V: TRBV2
D: -
size: -
length: 15
DNA: TGTGCCAGCAGTGAAAATGATTTGGGGAGCGAGACCCAGTACTTC
CDR3: CASSENDLGSETQYF

J: TRBJ2-7
V: TRBV7-8
D: -
size: -
length: 12
DNA: TGTGCCAGCAGCATCCAGGGGGGCGAGCAGTACTTC
CDR3: CASSIQGGEQYF

J: TRBJ1-1
V: TRBV25-1
D: TRBD1
size: once
length: 12
DNA: TGTGCCAGCAGTGGGACAGGCTTTGAAGCTTTCTTT
CDR3: CASSGTGFEAFF